This TCR beta chain was captured by sequencing in a study of blood T cell repertoires in COVID-19. The overall study: T cells, B-cell-depleted T cells, or PBMCs supplied cDNA or gDNA.

All enrollees were about 18 to 95 years old and from under 25 US areas. Participants reported their clinical history, and cohort assignment relied on those reports. The CDR3 is 15 amino acids. Looked up from germline, CDR1 is MNHEY and CDR2 is SMNVEV (reference sequence). Trimming at V came to 6 bases and at J to 4 bases, leaving 12 bases not matched to a gene. Only in-frame clones appear in the TCRdb table, and some are missing; sequencing was by immunoSEQ multiplex PCR. The sample has approximately 470,000 clones; roughly 87% are singletons. What was sequenced was PBMCs or T cells enriched from blood (not recorded which). The chain recombines TRBV27 with TRBJ2-7; TRBD1 matches at 7 bases. The clonotype was recovered from a woman in her late teens or twenties who had recovered from COVID-19. This CDR3 is CASSPRQGMKYEQYF. Here the CDR3 DNA reads TGTGCCAGCAGCCCTCGACAGGGAATGAAGTACGAGCAGTACTTC.